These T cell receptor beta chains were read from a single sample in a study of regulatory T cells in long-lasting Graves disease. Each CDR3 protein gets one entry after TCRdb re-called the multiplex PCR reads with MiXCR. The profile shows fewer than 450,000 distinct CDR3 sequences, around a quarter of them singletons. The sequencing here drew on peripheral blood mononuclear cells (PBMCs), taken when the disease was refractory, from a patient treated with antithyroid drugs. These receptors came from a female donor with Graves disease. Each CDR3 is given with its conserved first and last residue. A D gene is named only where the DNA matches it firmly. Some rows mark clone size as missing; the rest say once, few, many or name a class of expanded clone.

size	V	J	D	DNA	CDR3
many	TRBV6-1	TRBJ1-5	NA	TGTGCCAGCAGGGGGACCGGAGGTAATCAGCCCCAGCATTTT	CASRGTGGNQPQHF
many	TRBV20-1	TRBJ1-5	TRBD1	TGCAGTGGTAATGACGGACAGGGCGGGCCCAATCAGCCCCAGCATTTT	CSGNDGQGGPNQPQHF
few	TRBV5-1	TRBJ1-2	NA	TGCGCCAGCAGCTTGGCCCCCCTGTGGGACTATGGCTACACCTTC	CASSLAPLWDYGYTF
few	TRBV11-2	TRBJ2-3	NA	TGTGCCAGCAGCTTTTTGGGAGGCGCAGATACGCAGTATTTT	CASSFLGGADTQYF
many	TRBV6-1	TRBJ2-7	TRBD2	TGTGCCAGTAGTGGGACTAAATACTACGAGCAGTACTTC	CASSGTKYYEQYF
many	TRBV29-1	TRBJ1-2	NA	TGCAGCGTTGACAGCGAGAAAAGCTATGGCTACACCTTC	CSVDSEKSYGYTF
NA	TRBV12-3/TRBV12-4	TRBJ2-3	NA	TGTGCCAGCAGCCCCGGCGGGTTTGCAGATACGCAGTATTTT	CASSPGGFADTQYF
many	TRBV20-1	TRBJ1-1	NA	TGCAGTGCTAGTACAGCCACTGCGGTTATGAACACTGAAGCTTTCTTT	CSASTATAVMNTEAFF
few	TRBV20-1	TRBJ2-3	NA	TGCAGTAGGCGGGACTCCCAAGATACGCAGTATTTT	CSRRDSQDTQYF
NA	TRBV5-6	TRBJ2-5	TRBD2	TGTGCCAGCAGCTCGAGGACTAGCGGGAGGGGGGAGACCCAGTACTTC	CASSSRTSGRGETQYF
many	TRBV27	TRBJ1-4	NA	TGTGCCAGCAGTTTTTTCGGAACAACTAATGAAAAACTGTTTTTT	CASSFFGTTNEKLFF
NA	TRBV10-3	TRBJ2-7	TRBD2	TGTGCCACCGCGGGACTAGCGGGAGGGTCTAGCTCCTACGAGCAGTACTTC	CATAGLAGGSSSYEQYF
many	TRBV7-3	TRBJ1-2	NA	TGTGCCTCCGCGCGGGACACTACTAACTATGGCTACACCTTC	CASARDTTNYGYTF
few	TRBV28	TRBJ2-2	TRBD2	TGTGCCAGCAGTTTGTGGGCGGGAGTACCCGGGGAGCTGTTTTTT	CASSLWAGVPGELFF
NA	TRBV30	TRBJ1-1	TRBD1	TGTGCCTGGAGACGGACAGGGACGAACACTGAAGCTTTCTTT	CAWRRTGTNTEAFF
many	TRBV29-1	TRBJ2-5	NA	TGCAGCGTTGAAGATGGTGGGGGTTCACGGACCGGGACCCAGTACTTC	CSVEDGGGSRTGTQYF
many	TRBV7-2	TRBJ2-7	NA	TGTGCCAGCAGCTCCGGGGCGGGTACGGGTGAGCAGTACTTC	CASSSGAGTGEQYF
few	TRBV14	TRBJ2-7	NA	TGTGCCACCAGCCAAGTGTCGGGGCTGGGGGAGCAGTACTTC	CATSQVSGLGEQYF
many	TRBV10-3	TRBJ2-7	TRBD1	TGTGCCATCAGGCGACAGATCCGGGACAGTACCTACGAGCAGTACTTC	CAIRRQIRDSTYEQYF
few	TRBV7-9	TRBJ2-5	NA	TGTGCCAGCAGCTTAGCGACGGTAGAACAAGAGACCCAGTACTTC	CASSLATVEQETQYF
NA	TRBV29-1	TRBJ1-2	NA	TGCAGCGCCCGACGGGCCCGATTTGATGGCTACACCTTC	CSARRARFDGYTF
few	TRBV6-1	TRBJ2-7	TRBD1	TGTGCCAGCAGTGAAAGGACGACGGGACAGGGAAGCTACGAGCAGTACTTC	CASSERTTGQGSYEQYF
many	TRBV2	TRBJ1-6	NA	TGTGCCAGCTGGGGGTATAATTCACCCCTCCACTTT	CASWGYNSPLHF
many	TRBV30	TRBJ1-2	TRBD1	TGTGCCTGGAGTCGTACCGGGACAGGGGCAACCTTCGATGGCTACACCTTC	CAWSRTGTGATFDGYTF
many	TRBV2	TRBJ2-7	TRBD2	TGTGCCAGCAGTGATGTGGGCGGGAGGACCCACGAGCAGTACTTC	CASSDVGGRTHEQYF
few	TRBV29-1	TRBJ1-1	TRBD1	TGCAGCGCCCACCGGGGACAGGGGGTGCTGAACACTGAAGCTTTCTTT	CSAHRGQGVLNTEAFF
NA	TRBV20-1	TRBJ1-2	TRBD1	TGCAGTGTCCCGGGACAGGGAACGGTGGGCTACACCTTC	CSVPGQGTVGYTF
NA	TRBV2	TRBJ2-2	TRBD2	TGTGCCAGCCTGGGGCTAGCGGGAGGGCTTTCTAACACCGGGGAGCTGTTTTTT	CASLGLAGGLSNTGELFF
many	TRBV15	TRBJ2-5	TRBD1	TGTGCCACCAGCAGAGTGACAGGGTTAGAGACCCAGTACTTC	CATSRVTGLETQYF
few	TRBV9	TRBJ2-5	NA	TGTGCCAGCAGCGTAGGAGGGGTCTCCGAGACCCAGTACTTC	CASSVGGVSETQYF
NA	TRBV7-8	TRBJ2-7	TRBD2	TGTGCCAGCAGCTCGACAGGGACTAGCCGAAACTACGAGCAGTACTTC	CASSSTGTSRNYEQYF
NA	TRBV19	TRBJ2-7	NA	TGTGCCAGTAGTCCACGCAACGTTGACGAGCAGTACTTC	CASSPRNVDEQYF
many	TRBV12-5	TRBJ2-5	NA	TGTGCTAGTGGTACAAACGCAGGGATTGAGACCCAGTACTTC	CASGTNAGIETQYF
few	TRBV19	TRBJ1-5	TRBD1	TGTGCCAGTAGTATAGGACAGGGACATAGCAATCAGCCCCAGCATTTT	CASSIGQGHSNQPQHF
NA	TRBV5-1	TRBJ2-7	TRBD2	TGCGCCAGCAGCTTGACTAGCGGGAGTGCTTACTACGAGCAGCACTTC	CASSLTSGSAYYEQHF
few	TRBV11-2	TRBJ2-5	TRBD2	TGTGCCAGCAGCTTAATCAGCGGGAGGTGGGAGACCCAGTACTTC	CASSLISGRWETQYF
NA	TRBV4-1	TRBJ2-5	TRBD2	TGCGCCAGCAGCCAAGATAAATTGAGCGGGAAGGTGTCAGAGACCCAGTACTTC	CASSQDKLSGKVSETQYF
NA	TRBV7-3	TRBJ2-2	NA	TGTGCCAGCAGCCAAGATTCGGGCCTTCTAGGCGGGGAGCTGTTTTTT	CASSQDSGLLGGELFF
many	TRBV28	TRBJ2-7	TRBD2	TGTGCCAGCAGGCTGGGACTAGTGTCCCACGAGCAGTACTTC	CASRLGLVSHEQYF
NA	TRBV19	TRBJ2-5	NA	TGTGCCAGTAGTAGCCGTTCGGGCGCCCAAGAGACCCAGTACTTC	CASSSRSGAQETQYF
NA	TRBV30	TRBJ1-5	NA	TGTGCCTGGAGTCCAAAGATCGATCAGCCCCAGCATTTT	CAWSPKIDQPQHF
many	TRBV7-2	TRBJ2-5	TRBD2	TGTGCCAGCAGCTCCATCCCCGGGACTACCTCGGCGTCCCAGTACTTC	CASSSIPGTTSASQYF
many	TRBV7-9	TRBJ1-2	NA	TGTGCCAGCAGCTCTCTCGGCAGTAACTATGGCTACACCTTC	CASSSLGSNYGYTF